Detailed here is one TCR beta chain. Sequencing used immunoSEQ multiplex PCR; TCRdb keeps in-frame clones, though not all of them. This sample has some 100,000 clones; roughly nine tenths occur once, and the top ten carry roughly 5.3%. The data were obtained in a study of T cell responses to AZD1222 COVID-19 vaccine. V lost 1 base to trimming and J lost 6 bases, with 16 bases between them. This CDR3 comprises 14 residues. In germline, CDR1 is SQVTM, CDR2 ANQGSEA. This rearrangement joins TRBV29-1 to TRBJ2-7; either TRBD1 or TRBD2 may supply D (5 bases each). The specimen was peripheral blood, collected on day 0 of AZD1222 vaccination. This clonotype originated in an adult in good health. CDR3 residues: CSVEVGAGSSEQYF. Written as DNA, the CDR3 is TGCAGCGTTGAAGTGGGCGCAGGGAGCTCCGAGCAGTACTTC.